This record covers a single T cell receptor beta chain. The table came from immunoSEQ multiplex PCR; TCRdb's copy has only in-frame clones and leaves some out. Of 60,000 to 90,000 clones listed, 80% are singletons. This entry comes from a study of blood T cell repertoires in COVID-19. The CDR3 loop spans 14 amino acids. V was pared by 4 bases and J by 4 bases, with 12 bases between. CDR1 is SGHKS and CDR2 is YYEKEE in the germline V gene (reference sequence). The TCR was taken from a man between 60 and 75 years old with active or convalescent COVID-19. Sequencing was performed on peripheral blood. The V gene is TRBV5-5, the J gene TRBJ1-5, with no clear D. The CDR3 sequence is CASSDLGVNQPQHF. The CDR3 DNA reads as TGTGCCAGCAGCGACCTCGGGGTGAATCAGCCCCAGCATTTT.